The clone carrying this T cell receptor beta chain was seen a handful of times. This CDR3 region has 13 residues. The germline CDR1 and CDR2 sequences are WSHSY and SAAADI. V lost 7 bases, J lost 2 bases, and 11 bases lay in between. This sample is drawn from a study of T-cell reconstitution after alpha-beta-depleted transplantation in children. As it was prepared, the TCRbeta library received unique molecular identifiers. TCRdb called the PCR reads again in MiXCR, with one record for every CDR3 protein. This table holds about 340,000 distinct CDR3 sequences, about 9.3% found once. The chain joins TRBV10-2 to TRBJ1-2, with D uncertain. This TCR derives from a human donor who donated a stem cell graft to a child with acute lymphoblastic leukemia. Here the sequenced sample was PBMCs from the stem cell graft donor, taken from the stem cell graft. The CDR3 region is CASTEDSNYGYTF. CDR3 bases: TGCGCCAGCACCGAAGACTCAAACTATGGCTACACCTTC.